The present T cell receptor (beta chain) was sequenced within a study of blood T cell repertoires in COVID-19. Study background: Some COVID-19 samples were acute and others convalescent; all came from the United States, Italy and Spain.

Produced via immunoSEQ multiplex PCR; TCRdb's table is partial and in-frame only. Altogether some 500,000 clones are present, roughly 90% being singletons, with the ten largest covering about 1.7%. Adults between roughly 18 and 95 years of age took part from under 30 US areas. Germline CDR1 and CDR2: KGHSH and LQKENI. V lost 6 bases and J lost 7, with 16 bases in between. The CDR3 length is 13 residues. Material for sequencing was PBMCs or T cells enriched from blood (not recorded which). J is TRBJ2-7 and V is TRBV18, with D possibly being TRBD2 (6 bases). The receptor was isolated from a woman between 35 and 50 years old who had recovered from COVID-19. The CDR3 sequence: CASSVAARVEQYF. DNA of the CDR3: TGTGCCAGCTCGGTAGCGGCCCGGGTAGAGCAGTACTTC.